This TCR beta chain is drawn from a study of regulatory T cells in long-lasting Graves disease. Broader study findings: Sharing of public clonotypes was greater in persistent patients (roughly 2,900) than in new patients (about 970).

In this sample, this clonotype turned up many times. Its specificity is unknown. Trimming took 3 bases from V and 6 from J, leaving 17 bases between them. The CDR3 is 15 residues long. Germline V CDR1 and CDR2: SNHLY, FYNNEI. TCR beta libraries were built with iRepertoire HTBI primers and Arm-PCR of CDR3 regions. In TCRdb, the multiplex PCR reads were re-called with MiXCR into one record per CDR3 protein. The table lists 400,000 to 500,000 distinct CDR3 sequences, 20% to 25% of them singletons. Time point defined: persistent/refractory GD, antithyroid drugs over 5 years with positive TRAb. There was RNA extracted from PBMCs, and the TCR library was made from it. EDTA tubes received approximately 10 milliliters of collected peripheral blood.

The sequence was obtained from a female donor with Graves disease. The chain is built from TRBV2 and TRBJ1-2, with a weak D call TRBD1 (5 bases). The specimen comprised peripheral blood mononuclear cells (PBMCs), sampled when the disease was refractory, from a patient treated with antithyroid drugs. CDR3 region: CASSDLAGTMDGYTF. Written as DNA, the CDR3 is TGTGCCAGCAGTGACCTGGCAGGGACCATGGATGGCTACACCTTC.